This record concerns one T cell receptor beta chain sequence. Its antigen is currently unknown. This specimen comes from a study of CD4 T cells in relation to SARS-CoV-2 and coronaviruses. CDR3 length equals 15 residues. Germline assignment: CDR1 LNHDA and CDR2 SQIVND (reference sequence). V shed 5 bases, J shed 12 bases, and the junction held 13 bases outside the gene matches. Unexposed donor CD4+ T cells date from about 2011-2018, before the COVID-19 pandemic. Isolation of CD4+ T cells took place after about 9 days in culture. The repertoire was sequenced with immunoSEQ multiplex PCR; TCRdb's copy has only in-frame clones and lacks some. Of some 30,000 clones in the sample, 76% were seen once.

This TCR came from a human donor in good health. The rearrangement links TRBV19 to TRBJ1-2; 12 bases are shared with TRBD1. The sequencing sample was made of CD4+ T cells from PBMCs, cultured in vitro. The CDR3 is CASSDSRDRGRKDTF. For the CDR3, the DNA is TGTGCCAGTAGTGACTCGAGGGACAGGGGGCGGAAAGACACCTTC.